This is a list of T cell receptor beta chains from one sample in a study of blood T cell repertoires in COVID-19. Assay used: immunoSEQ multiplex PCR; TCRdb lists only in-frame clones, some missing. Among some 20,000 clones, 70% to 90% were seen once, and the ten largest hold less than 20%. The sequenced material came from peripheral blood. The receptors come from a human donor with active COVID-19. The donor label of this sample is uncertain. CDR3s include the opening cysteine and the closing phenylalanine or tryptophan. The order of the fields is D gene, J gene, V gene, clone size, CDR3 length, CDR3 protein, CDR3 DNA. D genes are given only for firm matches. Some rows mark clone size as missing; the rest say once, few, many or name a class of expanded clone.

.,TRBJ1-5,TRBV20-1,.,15,CSASPDDLGNQPQHF,TGCAGTGCTAGTCCAGATGATCTGGGCAATCAGCCCCAGCATTTT
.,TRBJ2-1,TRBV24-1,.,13,CATSVDGGNEQFF,TGTGCCACCAGTGTCGATGGCGGAAATGAGCAGTTCTTC
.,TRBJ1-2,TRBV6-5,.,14,CASSYVGGNYGYTF,TGTGCCAGCAGTTACGTGGGGGGTAACTATGGCTACACCTTC
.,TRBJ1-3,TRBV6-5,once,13,CASVRFSGNTIYF,TGTGCCTCGGTCCGTTTCTCTGGAAACACCATATATTTT
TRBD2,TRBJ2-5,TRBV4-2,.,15,CASSQGAGFSQTQYF,TGTGCCAGCAGCCAAGGAGCGGGATTCTCTCAGACCCAGTACTTC
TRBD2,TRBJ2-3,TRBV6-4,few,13,CASSGGATDTQYF,TGTGCCAGCAGCGGGGGGGCCACAGATACGCAGTATTTT
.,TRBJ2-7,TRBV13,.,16,CASSLYQGLGSYEQYF,TGTGCCAGCAGCCTATATCAGGGCCTGGGCTCCTACGAGCAGTACTTC
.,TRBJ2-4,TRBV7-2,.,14,CASSFRVAKNIQYF,TGTGCCAGCAGCTTTCGGGTAGCCAAAAACATTCAGTACTTC
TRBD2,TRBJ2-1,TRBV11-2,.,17,CASSLRPETSGNNEQFF,TGTGCCAGCAGCCTACGCCCCGAGACTAGCGGGAACAATGAGCAGTTCTTC
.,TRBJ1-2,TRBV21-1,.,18,CASSKWTGGQGMYYGYTF,TGTGCCAGCAGCAAATGGACCGGTGGACAGGGGATGTACTATGGCTACACCTTC
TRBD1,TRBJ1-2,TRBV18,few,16,CASSPPFQGAKLGYTF,TGTGCCAGCTCACCACCGTTTCAGGGGGCTAAGCTGGGCTACACCTTC
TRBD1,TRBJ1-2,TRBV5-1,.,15,CASSLLQGGGYGYTF,TGCGCCAGCAGCTTGCTCCAGGGGGGAGGCTATGGCTACACCTTC
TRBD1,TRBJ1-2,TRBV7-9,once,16,CASSLGRDRWGYGYTF,TGTGCCAGCAGCTTAGGAAGGGACAGGTGGGGCTATGGCTACACCTTC
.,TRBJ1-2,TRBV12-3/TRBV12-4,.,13,CAIRVLRLNGYTF,TGTGCCATCCGGGTTCTCCGATTAAATGGCTACACCTTC
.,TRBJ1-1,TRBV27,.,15,CASSNLKGLNTEAFF,TGTGCCAGCAGTAACCTGAAGGGGTTGAACACTGAAGCTTTCTTT
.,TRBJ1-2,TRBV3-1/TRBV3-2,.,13,CASSQLQGDGYTF,TGTGCCAGCAGCCAACTCCAGGGCGATGGCTACACCTTC
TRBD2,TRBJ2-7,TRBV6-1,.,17,CASSEAGLAGGPHEQYF,TGTGCCAGCAGTGAAGCGGGACTAGCGGGGGGGCCCCACGAGCAGTACTTC
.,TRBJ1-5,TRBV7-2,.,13,CASSPNSNQPQHF,TGTGCCAGCAGCCCTAATAGCAATCAGCCCCAGCATTTT
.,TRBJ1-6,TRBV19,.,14,CASSIGSANSPLHF,TGTGCCAGTAGTATAGGCAGTGCAAATTCACCCCTCCACTTT
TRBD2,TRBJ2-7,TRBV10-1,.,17,CASSDDSGGESSYEQYF,TGCGCCAGCAGTGATGATAGCGGGGGGGAGAGCTCCTACGAGCAGTACTTC
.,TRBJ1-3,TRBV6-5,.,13,CASSYGAGNTIYF,TGTGCCAGCAGTTACGGGGCCGGGAACACCATATATTTT
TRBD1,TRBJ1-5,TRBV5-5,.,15,CASSLTGGERQPQHF,TGTGCCAGCAGCCTCACAGGGGGGGAACGACAGCCCCAGCATTTT
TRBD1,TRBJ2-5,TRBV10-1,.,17,CASSECLTGQYEETQYF,TGCGCCAGCAGTGAGTGTCTAACGGGACAGTACGAAGAGACCCAGTACTTC
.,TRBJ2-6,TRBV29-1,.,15,CSVALFSSGANVLTF,TGCAGCGTCGCCCTTTTTAGCTCTGGGGCCAACGTCCTGACTTTC
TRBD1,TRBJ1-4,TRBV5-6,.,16,CASSWGTVATNEKLFF,TGTGCCAGCAGCTGGGGGACAGTGGCAACTAATGAAAAACTGTTTTTT
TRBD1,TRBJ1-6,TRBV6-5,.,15,CASRIGQGYNSPLHF,TGTGCCAGCAGAATAGGACAGGGCTATAATTCACCCCTCCACTTT